This T cell receptor beta chain originates from a study of OX40 agonist ivuxolimab in advanced cancers. Study information: Every 2 weeks, patients got intravenous ivuxolimab at one of six dose levels (0.01-10 mg/kg). Those treated in dose escalation had hepatocellular carcinoma, melanoma, renal cell cancer or head and neck cancer. Study-level results: The study did not work out the antigen specificity of the expanded peripheral T cells.

In germline, CDR1 is SGHRS, CDR2 YFSETQ. The CDR3 sequence is 14 residues long. Trimming took 5 bases from V and 6 from J, leaving 16 bases between them. The protocol was immunoSEQ multiplex PCR, while the TCRdb copy is restricted to in-frame clones and leaves out a portion. The sample carries under 70,000 clones, about nine tenths recorded once. Note on this clone: Its specificity is not known.

The chain couples TRBV5-1 to TRBJ2-3; TRBD2 is a possible D gene (5 bases). This specimen consisted of CD4+ or CD8+ T cells sorted from blood, obtained in a trial of the OX40 agonist ivuxolimab. The sequence was collected from an adult with an advanced solid tumor such as melanoma, head and neck, liver or kidney cancer. CDR3 sequence: CASSGSGSGDTQYF. The CDR3 bases are TGCGCCAGCAGTGGTTCGGGGTCTGGGGATACGCAGTATTTT.